Presented here are 9 T cell receptor beta chains from one specimen sequenced in a study of blood T cell repertoires in COVID-19. Only in-frame clones appear in the TCRdb table, and some are missing; sequencing was by immunoSEQ multiplex PCR. The data hold about 84,000 clones, with 90% to 95% observed a single time. The sequenced sample consisted of peripheral blood. All receptors come from a human donor with active COVID-19. The donor label of this sample is uncertain.

The rearrangement joins TRBV28 to TRBJ1-1; 7 bases are a match to TRBD1. The junction had 2 bases not matched to a gene; V was cut back by 6 bases and J by 1 base. The CDR3 loop spans 13 amino acids. Germline CDR1 and CDR2: MDHEN and SYDVKM. The CDR3 is CASRHRGNTEAFF. The DNA of the CDR3 is TGTGCCAGCAGACACAGGGGGAACACTGAAGCTTTCTTT.

The V and J genes are TRBV6-5 and TRBJ2-1; 13 bases are shared with TRBD2. J was trimmed by 7 bases and V by 5 bases; bases with no gene match: 2. Per germline, CDR1 MNHEY and CDR2 SVGAGI. This CDR3 spans 14 amino acids. Written as DNA, the CDR3 is TGTGCCAGCAGTACTAGCGGGAGGGTTAATGAGCAGTTCTTC. Amino acid sequence: CASSTSGRVNEQFF.

The V gene is TRBV19, the J gene TRBJ2-7; D gene uncertain. The CDR3 contains 15 residues. Trimming removed 4 bases from V and 3 bases from J, with 16 bases in between. Germline-derived CDR1 and CDR2 are LNHDA and SQIVND (reference sequence). CDR3 sequence reads: CASSTTGALDYEQYF. CDR3 sequence (DNA): TGTGCCAGTAGTACAACTGGAGCCCTGGACTACGAGCAGTACTTC.

This sequence joins TRBV6-6 and TRBJ2-5; 7 bases are a match to TRBD2. Trimming removed 0 bases from V and 5 bases from J; junction bases left unmatched: 9. This CDR3 has 16 residues. CDR1 MNHNY and CDR2 SVGAGI come from the germline V gene (reference sequence). CDR3 nucleotides: TGTGCCAGCAGTTACTCAAAGGTTCTGCGGGAGGAGACCCAGTACTTC. Amino acids: CASSYSKVLREETQYF.

The sample holds one count of this clone. The chain recombines TRBV28 with TRBJ1-1; unclear D gene. The CDR3 covers 16 residues. The germline gives CDR1 MDHEN, CDR2 SYDVKM. The ends were cut back, 3 bases at V and 12 bases at J, with 26 bases in the middle. DNA for the CDR3: TGTGCCAGCAGTTTCCCCTTGGTGGGCAGCGGACCAGTAACTTTCTTT. Its protein product is CASSFPLVGSGPVTFF.

The chain employs TRBV10-3 and TRBJ2-7; 8 positions agree with TRBD2. V shed 4 bases and J 2 bases; nucleotides not matched to a gene: 7. From germline, CDR1 is ENHRY and CDR2 SYGVKD. There are 15 residues in the CDR3. Written as DNA, the CDR3 is TGTGCCATCAGTGGAGCCGGGACTAGGGCCTACGAGCAGTACTTC. This sequence encodes CAISGAGTRAYEQYF.

The rearrangement joins TRBV21-1 to TRBJ2-3; TRBD1 is the table's D call, not checked against the DNA. TRBV21-1 is a listed pseudogene. The CDR3 has 15 amino acids. The CDR3 is CASSLKQGMKDTQYF. The CDR3 DNA follows: TGTGCCAGCAGCTTAAAACAGGGAATGAAAGATACGCAGTATTTT.

V and J are TRBV10-3 and TRBJ1-5; 8 bases map to TRBD1. Losses at the gene ends were 6 bases for V and 7 bases for J; bases not matched to a gene: 8. The CDR3 totals 14 residues. Germline V CDR1 and CDR2: ENHRY, SYGVKD. The CDR3 DNA reads as TGTGCCATCAGCGAGGACAGGGCAGGACAGCCCCAGCATTTT. It specifies CAISEDRAGQPQHF.

J is TRBJ2-7 and V is TRBV5-1; possible D gene TRBD2, 6 bases. V lost 3 bases to trimming and J lost 0 bases, with 13 bases between them. CDR1 is SGHRS, CDR2 YFSETQ, per germline. This CDR3 contains 15 residues. For the CDR3, the DNA is TGCGCCAGCAGCTCTGTCATGGGACTCTCCTACGAGCAGTACTTC. Encoded protein: CASSSVMGLSYEQYF.